This T cell receptor beta chain was sequenced in a study of blood T cell repertoires in COVID-19 (dated by TCRdb to the early 2020s). As for the study more broadly: The collaborator samples originated in the United States, Italy and Spain and spanned the acute and convalescent phases of COVID-19. The prospective study material was composed of cDNA or gDNA derived from T cells, B-cell-depleted T cells, or PBMCs. Deeply sampled blood TCRbeta repertoires from subjects exposed to, actively infected with, or recovered from COVID-19 were included in the dataset. The repertoires were released in a freely available public database intended as a resource for research on the immune response to SARS-CoV-2. The samples were drawn from two sources: the first 160 participants of the ongoing ImmuneRACE study, and 1,000 to 1,500 subjects contributed by 6 global collaborators. Nearly every sample came with metadata listing a de-identified subject ID, COVID-19 status, age in years and sex. HLA class I and class II types, where available, came from metadata supplied by the sample provider rather than from assay-based typing. Overall study outcomes, separate from this receptor: The amount of clinical and demographic metadata varied by source and participant and was provided uncurated.

Whole blood was collected in K2EDTA tubes by collaborating institutions according to the institutions' own protocols. For TCRbeta analysis, collaborator samples were shipped as frozen whole blood, as isolated PBMCs, or as DNA extracted from either sample type. TCRbeta CDR3 regions were amplified from genomic DNA by means of the immunoSEQ Assay, a bias-controlled multiplex PCR. In the source study's methods: Nucleated cell counts per sample were estimated from amplification of reference gene primers within the assay. To quantify the absolute abundance of each unique TCRbeta CDR3 rearrangement, sequence reads were collapsed and filtered. Productive Simpson clonality was computed per sample as the square root of Simpson's diversity index over productive rearrangements. The source is immuneACCESS, and TCRdb retained only in-frame sequences with V and J called. Part of the clones is not carried over; for the studies checked, unresolved V genes explain less than half of this, and the remainder is unexplained. That table gives V, J and clone size, and the DNA gave D and trimming. For this sample there are over 30,000 clones; around 87% appear just once. Together, the top ten hold 60% to 80% of the sample.

Comment on this clone: It has no known antigen specificity. Base qualities are missing; no much larger clone stands one base away.

The sample consisted of peripheral blood. The source of this sequence is a man aged 65 to 85 with acute or convalescent COVID-19.

The CDR3 reads CASRGTRNNEQFF. The DNA is TGTGCCAGCAGAGGGACTAGAAACAATGAGCAGTTCTTC. This chain joins TRBV6-5 to TRBJ2-1; 8 bases in the middle match TRBD2. The germline V gene supplies CDR1 MNHEY and CDR2 SVGAGI. The cysteine opens and the phenylalanine closes a CDR3 of 13 amino acids. Only the CDR3 part of the read is kept: 39 bases, read in frame from the first base. From V the trimming removes 6 bases and from J it removes 5 bases, while the gene matches leave 3 bases of the junction unaccounted for.